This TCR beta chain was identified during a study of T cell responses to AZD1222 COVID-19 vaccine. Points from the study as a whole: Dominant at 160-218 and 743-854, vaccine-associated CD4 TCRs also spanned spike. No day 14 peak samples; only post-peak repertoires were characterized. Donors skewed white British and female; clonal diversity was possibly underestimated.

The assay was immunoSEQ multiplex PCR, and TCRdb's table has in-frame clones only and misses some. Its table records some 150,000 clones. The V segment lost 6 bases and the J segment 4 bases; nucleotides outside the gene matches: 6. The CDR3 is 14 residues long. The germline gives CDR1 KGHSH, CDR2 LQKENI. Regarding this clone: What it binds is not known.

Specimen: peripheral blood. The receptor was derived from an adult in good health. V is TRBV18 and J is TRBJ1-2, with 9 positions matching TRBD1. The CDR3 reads CASSRDRDGYGYTF. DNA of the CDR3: TGTGCCAGCTCTAGGGACAGGGACGGCTATGGCTACACCTTC.